This T cell receptor (beta chain) was profiled in a study of CD8 T cells in ankylosing spondylitis. Study-level findings and limits: Reactive arthritis synovial fluid and blood were previously reported to contain some motif variants. Researchers reportedly found disease-linked clones significantly enriched in matched ankylosing spondylitis synovial fluid. Ankylosing spondylitis blood appeared to be characterized by a TCR beta motif of several highly homologous variants. Peripheral blood held disease-linked clones only at relatively low frequency, and these were CD8+.

Quantitative molecular-barcoded 5'-RACE generated the TCR beta libraries. TCRdb reprocessed the 5' RACE reads via MiXCR and lists one record per CDR3 protein. The profile covers 670,000 or so distinct CDR3 sequences, with about 20% appearing a single time and under 20% taken by the ten largest. This clonotype was counted at least ten times. Its antigen is as yet unknown. The CDR3 runs to 12 residues. The V end was cut by 4 bases, the J end by 3 bases, with 7 bases between. The clonotype comes from a male donor with ankylosing spondylitis. Sample: blood, either unsorted or a sorted T cell fraction (not recorded which). The chain is built from TRBV12-3 or TRBV12-4 and TRBJ2-7; D not certain. The CDR3 sequence is CASSYKNYEQYF. The CDR3 DNA sequence: TGTGCCAGCAGTTATAAGAACTACGAGCAGTACTTC.